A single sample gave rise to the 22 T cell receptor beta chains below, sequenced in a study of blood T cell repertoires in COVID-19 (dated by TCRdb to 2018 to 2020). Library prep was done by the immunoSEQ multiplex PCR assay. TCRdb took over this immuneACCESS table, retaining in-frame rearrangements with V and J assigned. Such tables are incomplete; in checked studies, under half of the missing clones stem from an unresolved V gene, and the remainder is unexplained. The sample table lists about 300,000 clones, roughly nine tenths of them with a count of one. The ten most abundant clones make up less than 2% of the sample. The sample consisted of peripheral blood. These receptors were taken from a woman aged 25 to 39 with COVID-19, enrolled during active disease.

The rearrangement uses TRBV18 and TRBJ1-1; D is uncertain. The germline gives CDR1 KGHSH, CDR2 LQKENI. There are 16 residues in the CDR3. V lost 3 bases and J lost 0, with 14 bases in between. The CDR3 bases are TGTGCCAGCTCACCTTCGCTGAGAGGGATGAACACTGAAGCTTTCTTT. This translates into CASSPSLRGMNTEAFF.

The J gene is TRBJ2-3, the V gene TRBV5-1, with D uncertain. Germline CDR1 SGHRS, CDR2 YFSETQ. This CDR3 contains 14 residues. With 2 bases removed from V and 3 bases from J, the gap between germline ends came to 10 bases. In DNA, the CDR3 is TGCGCCAGCAGCTTCTACCGGTCTACAGATACGCAGTATTTT. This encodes CASSFYRSTDTQYF. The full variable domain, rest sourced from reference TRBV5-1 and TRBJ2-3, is KAGVTQTPRYLIKTRGQQVTLSCSPISGHRSVSWYQQTPGQGLQFLFEYFSETQRNKGNFPGRFSGRQFSNSRSEMNVSTLELGDSALYLCASSFYRSTDTQYFGPGTRLTVL.

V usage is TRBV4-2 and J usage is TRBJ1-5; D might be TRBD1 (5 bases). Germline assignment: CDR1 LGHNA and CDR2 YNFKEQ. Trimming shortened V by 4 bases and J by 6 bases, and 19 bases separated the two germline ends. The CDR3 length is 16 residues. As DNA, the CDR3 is TGTGCCAGCAGCCCTAGCGTGGGGGGTGCTGGTCAGCCCCAGCATTTT. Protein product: CASSPSVGGAGQPQHF.

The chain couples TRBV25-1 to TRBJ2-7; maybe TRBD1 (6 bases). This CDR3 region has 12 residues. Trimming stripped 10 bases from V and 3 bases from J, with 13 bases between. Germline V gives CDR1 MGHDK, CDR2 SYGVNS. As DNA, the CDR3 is TGTGCCACCCGAAGGGGGTTCTACGAGCAGTACTTC. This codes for CATRRGFYEQYF.

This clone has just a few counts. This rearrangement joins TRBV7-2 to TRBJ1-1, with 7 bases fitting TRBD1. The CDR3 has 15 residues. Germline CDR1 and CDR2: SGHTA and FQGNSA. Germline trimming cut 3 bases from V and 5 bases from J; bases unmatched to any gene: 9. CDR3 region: CASSLQQGVRTEAFF. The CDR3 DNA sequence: TGTGCCAGCAGCTTGCAGCAGGGGGTTAGGACTGAAGCTTTCTTT.

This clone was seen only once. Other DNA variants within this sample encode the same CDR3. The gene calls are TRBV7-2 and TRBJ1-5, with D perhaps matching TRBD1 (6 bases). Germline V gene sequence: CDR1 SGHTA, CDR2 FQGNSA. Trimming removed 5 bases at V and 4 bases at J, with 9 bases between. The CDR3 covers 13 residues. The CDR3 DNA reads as TGTGCCAGCAGCCCGGACAGAAATCAGCCCCAGCATTTT. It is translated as CASSPDRNQPQHF. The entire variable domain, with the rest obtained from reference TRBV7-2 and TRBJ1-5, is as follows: GAGVSQSPSNKVTEKGKDVELRCDPISGHTALYWYRQSLGQGLEFLIYFQGNSAPDKSGLPSDRFSAERTGGSVSTLTIQRTQQEDSAVYLCASSPDRNQPQHFGDGTRLSIL.

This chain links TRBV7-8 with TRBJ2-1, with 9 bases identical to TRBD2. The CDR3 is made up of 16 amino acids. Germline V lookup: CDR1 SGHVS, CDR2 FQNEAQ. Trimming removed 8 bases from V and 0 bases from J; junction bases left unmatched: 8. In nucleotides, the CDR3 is TGTGCCAGCGCCTGGCGGGGGGGCGGCTCCTACAATGAGCAGTTCTTC. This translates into CASAWRGGGSYNEQFF.

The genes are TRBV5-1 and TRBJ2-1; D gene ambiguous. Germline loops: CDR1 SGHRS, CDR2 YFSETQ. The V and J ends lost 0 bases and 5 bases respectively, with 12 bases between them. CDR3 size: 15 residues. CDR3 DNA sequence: TGCGCCAGCAGCTTGGGCAGGCCTGCCAACAATGAGCAGTTCTTC. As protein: CASSLGRPANNEQFF.

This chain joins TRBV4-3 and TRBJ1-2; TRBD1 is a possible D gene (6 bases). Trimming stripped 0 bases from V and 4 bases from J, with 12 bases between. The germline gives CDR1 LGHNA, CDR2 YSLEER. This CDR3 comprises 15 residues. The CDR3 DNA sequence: TGCGCCAGCAGCCAAGAAGGCAGGGGCTCCTATGGCTACACCTTC. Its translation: CASSQEGRGSYGYTF.

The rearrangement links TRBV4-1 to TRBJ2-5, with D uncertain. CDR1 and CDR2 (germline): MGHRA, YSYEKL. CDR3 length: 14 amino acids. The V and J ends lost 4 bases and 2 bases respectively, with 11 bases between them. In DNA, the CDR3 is TGCGCCAGCAGCCTCGGAGAAGTTCAAGAGACCCAGTACTTC. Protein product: CASSLGEVQETQYF.

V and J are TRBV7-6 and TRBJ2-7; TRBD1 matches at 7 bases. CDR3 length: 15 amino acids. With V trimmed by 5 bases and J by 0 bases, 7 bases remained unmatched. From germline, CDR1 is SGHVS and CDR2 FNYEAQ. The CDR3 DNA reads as TGTGCCAGCAGCCTGGGACAGCTAAGCTCCTACGAGCAGTACTTC. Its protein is CASSLGQLSSYEQYF.

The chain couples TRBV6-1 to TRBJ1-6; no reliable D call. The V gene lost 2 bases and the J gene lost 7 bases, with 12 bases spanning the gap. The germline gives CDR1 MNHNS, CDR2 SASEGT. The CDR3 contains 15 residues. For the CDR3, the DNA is TGTGCCAGCAGTGAACCGCCCAGGTCGAATTCACCCCTCCACTTT. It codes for CASSEPPRSNSPLHF.

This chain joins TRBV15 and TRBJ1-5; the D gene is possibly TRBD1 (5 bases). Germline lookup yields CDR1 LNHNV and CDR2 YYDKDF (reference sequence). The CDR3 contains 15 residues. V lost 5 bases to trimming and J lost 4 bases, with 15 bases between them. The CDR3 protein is CATSPPGGINQPQHF. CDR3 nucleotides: TGTGCCACCAGCCCTCCTGGGGGGATTAATCAGCCCCAGCATTTT.

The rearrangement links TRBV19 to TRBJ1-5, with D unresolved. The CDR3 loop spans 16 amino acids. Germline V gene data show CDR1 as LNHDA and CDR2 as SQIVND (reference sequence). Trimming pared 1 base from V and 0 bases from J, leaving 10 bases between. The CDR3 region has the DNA TGTGCCAGTAGTATAGTTACGGGAAATAGCAATCAGCCCCAGCATTTT. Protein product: CASSIVTGNSNQPQHF. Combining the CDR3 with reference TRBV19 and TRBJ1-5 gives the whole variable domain DGGITQSPKYLFRKEGQNVTLSCEQNLNHDAMYWYRQDPGQGLRLIYYSQIVNDFQKGDIAEGYSVSREKKESFPLTVTSAQKNPTAFYLCASSIVTGNSNQPQHFGDGTRLSIL.

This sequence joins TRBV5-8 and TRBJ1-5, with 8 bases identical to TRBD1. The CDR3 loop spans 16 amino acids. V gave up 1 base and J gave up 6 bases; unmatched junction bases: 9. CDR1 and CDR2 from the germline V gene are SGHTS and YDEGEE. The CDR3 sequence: CASSLSATGAFQPQHF. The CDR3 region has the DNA TGTGCCAGCAGCTTGTCGGCGACAGGGGCCTTTCAGCCCCAGCATTTT.

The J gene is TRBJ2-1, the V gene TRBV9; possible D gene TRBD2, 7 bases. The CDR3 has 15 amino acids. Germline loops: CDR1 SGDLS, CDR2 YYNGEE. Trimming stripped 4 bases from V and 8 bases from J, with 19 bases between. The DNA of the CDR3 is TGTGCCAGCAGCCCCGGACTAGGGGGGGGGTATGAGCAGTTCTTC. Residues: CASSPGLGGGYEQFF.

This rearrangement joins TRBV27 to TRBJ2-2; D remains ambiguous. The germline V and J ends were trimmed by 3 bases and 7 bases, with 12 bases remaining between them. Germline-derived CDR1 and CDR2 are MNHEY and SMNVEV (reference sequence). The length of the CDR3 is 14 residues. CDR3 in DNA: TGTGCCAGCAGTTTGGGTGCTGGGCACGGGGAGCTGTTTTTT. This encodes CASSLGAGHGELFF.

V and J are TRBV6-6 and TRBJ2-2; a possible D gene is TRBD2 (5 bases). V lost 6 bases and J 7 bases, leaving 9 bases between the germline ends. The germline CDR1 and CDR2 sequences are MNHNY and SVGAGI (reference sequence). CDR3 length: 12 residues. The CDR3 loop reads CASRDWGGELFF. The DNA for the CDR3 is TGTGCCAGCAGGGACTGGGGCGGGGAGCTGTTTTTT.

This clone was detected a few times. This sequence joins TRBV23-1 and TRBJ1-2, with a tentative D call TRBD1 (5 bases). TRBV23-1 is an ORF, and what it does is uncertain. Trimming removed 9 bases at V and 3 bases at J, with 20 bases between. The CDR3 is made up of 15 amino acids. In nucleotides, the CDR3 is TGCGCCAGAGACCGGCAATCAAGGGGTGACTATGGCTACACCTTC. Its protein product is CARDRQSRGDYGYTF.

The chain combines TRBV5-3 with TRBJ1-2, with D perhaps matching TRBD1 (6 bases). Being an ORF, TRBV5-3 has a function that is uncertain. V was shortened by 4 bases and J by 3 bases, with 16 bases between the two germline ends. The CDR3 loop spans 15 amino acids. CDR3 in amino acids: CARSATGGHDYGYTF. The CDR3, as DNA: TGTGCCAGAAGCGCAACGGGGGGGCATGACTATGGCTACACCTTC.

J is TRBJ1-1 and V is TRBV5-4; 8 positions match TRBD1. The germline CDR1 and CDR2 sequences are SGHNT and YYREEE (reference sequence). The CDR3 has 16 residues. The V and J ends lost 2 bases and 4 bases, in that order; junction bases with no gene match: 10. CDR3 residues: CASSFPQGAVSTEAFF. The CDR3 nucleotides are TGTGCCAGCAGCTTCCCTCAGGGGGCGGTGAGCACTGAAGCTTTCTTT.

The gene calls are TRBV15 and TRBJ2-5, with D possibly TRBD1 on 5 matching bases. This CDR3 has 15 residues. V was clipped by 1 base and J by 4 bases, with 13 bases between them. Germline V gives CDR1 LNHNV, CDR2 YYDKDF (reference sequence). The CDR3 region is CATSRGTGALETQYF. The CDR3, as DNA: TGTGCCACCAGCAGAGGCACTGGGGCCCTAGAGACCCAGTACTTC.